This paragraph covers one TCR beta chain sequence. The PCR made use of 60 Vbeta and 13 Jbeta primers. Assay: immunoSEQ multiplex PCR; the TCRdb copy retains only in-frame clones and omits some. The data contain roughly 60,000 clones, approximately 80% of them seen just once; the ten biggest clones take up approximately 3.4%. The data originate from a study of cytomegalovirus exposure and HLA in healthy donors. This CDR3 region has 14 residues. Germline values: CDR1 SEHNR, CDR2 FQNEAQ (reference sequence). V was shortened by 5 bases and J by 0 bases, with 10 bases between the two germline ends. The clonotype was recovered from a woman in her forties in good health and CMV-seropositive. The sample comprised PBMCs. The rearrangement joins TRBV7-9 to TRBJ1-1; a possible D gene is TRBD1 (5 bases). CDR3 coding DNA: TGTGCCAGCAGCCCTTGGACATTGAACACTGAAGCTTTCTTT. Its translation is CASSPWTLNTEAFF.